The 9 T cell receptor beta chains below all came from one sample that was sequenced in a study of blood T cells in healthy people across ages (dated by TCRdb to about 2015). The library was built by means of 5' RACE. The data were produced on an Illumina HiSeq 2500. A second PCR of 7 to 11 cycles was performed with a sample-barcoded 5' primer and a J-beta primer mix. TCRdb cleaned the public reads at Q25 with fastp, built clones with MiXCR and kept in-frame beta chains. One record per CDR3 amino acid sequence lists the most common genes and DNA. Across this sample there are 850,000 to 1,100,000 distinct CDR3 sequences, with roughly two fifths seen only once. About 12% of the sample is held by the ten biggest clonotypes. The sample was blood. The receptors come from a man younger than 35 in good health.

The CDR3 DNA reads as TGCGCCAGCGTTCCCGGGACAGCCAACGCTTATGGCTACACCTTC. Its protein product is CASVPGTANAYGYTF. The rearrangement links TRBV5-1 to TRBJ1-2, with 7 bases matching TRBD1. The V segment lost 7 bases and the J segment 5 bases; nucleotides outside the gene matches: 14. Germline V CDR1 and CDR2: SGHRS, YFSETQ. The CDR3 consists of 15 residues. Full variable domain (remainder filled in from reference TRBV5-1 and TRBJ1-2): KAGVTQTPRYLIKTRGQQVTLSCSPISGHRSVSWYQQTPGQGLQFLFEYFSETQRNKGNFPGRFSGRQFSNSRSEMNVSTLELGDSALYLCASVPGTANAYGYTFGSGTRLTVV.

This clonotype came up a few times. The chain couples TRBV24-1 to TRBJ2-5, with unresolved D. With 9 bases removed from V and 5 bases from J, the gap between germline ends came to 12 bases. The CDR3 has 12 amino acids. CDR1 and CDR2 from the germline V gene are KGHDR and SFDVKD. The CDR3 sequence: CATEDLGETQYF. The CDR3, as DNA: TGTGCCACCGAAGACCTCGGGGAGACCCAGTACTTC.

V is TRBV15 and J is TRBJ1-1; D may be TRBD1 (6 bases). V gave up 5 bases and J gave up 6 bases, with 19 bases separating them. The CDR3 length is 15 residues. Germline CDR1 is LNHNV and CDR2 is YYDKDF (reference sequence). The CDR3 protein is CATSPKGTGFAEAFF. As DNA, the CDR3 is TGTGCCACCAGCCCGAAGGGTACAGGGTTCGCTGAAGCTTTCTTT.

Turning to this clonotype: Just one base apart from a much larger clone, this may be a read error. The chain links TRBV20-1 to TRBJ1-1; D gene unclear. The CDR3 length is 11 residues. The germline gives CDR1 DFQATT, CDR2 SNEGSKA (reference sequence). The germline V and J ends were trimmed by 3 bases and 0 bases, with 2 bases remaining between them. The CDR3 DNA reads as TGCAGTGCTAGCGTGAACACTGAAGCTTTCTTT. Amino acid sequence: CSASVNTEAFF.

The chain joins TRBV6-2 or TRBV6-3 to TRBJ2-1, with D tentatively TRBD2 (6 bases). V was pared by 10 bases and J by 0 bases, with 13 bases between. Germline values: CDR1 MNHEY, CDR2 SVGEGT. The CDR3 is 14 amino acids. The CDR3 here is CATQRGGSYNEQFF. As DNA, the CDR3 is TGTGCCACGCAAAGGGGAGGCTCCTACAATGAGCAGTTCTTC.

In its sample, this clonotype was seen a few times. The chain employs TRBV18 and TRBJ2-1, with D hard to call. The CDR3 length is 15 residues. CDR1 KGHSH and CDR2 LQKENI come from the germline V gene. Between the trimmed V and J ends, which lost 2 bases and 8 bases, there was a span of 16 bases. Here the CDR3 reads CASSPSAGIGYEQFF. CDR3 in DNA: TGTGCCAGCTCACCATCGGCAGGAATCGGTTATGAGCAGTTCTTC.

Comment on this clonotype: A much larger clone differs from this one at a single base, so this may be a read error. This chain connects TRBV7-2 to TRBJ2-1, with 10 bases fitting TRBD2. This CDR3 is built from 15 residues. CDR1 is SGHTA and CDR2 is FQGNSA in the germline V gene. This CDR3 reads CASTILAGIYNEHFF. In DNA, the CDR3 is TGTGCCAGCACCATACTAGCGGGGATCTACAATGAGCATTTCTTC.

This clonotype appeared once. A much larger clone lies a single base off, so this may be a read error. The V gene is TRBV4-3, the J gene TRBJ1-2; D is ambiguous. This CDR3 contains 14 residues. Germline assignment: CDR1 LGHNA and CDR2 YSLEER. V lost 1 base and J lost 3, with 9 bases in between. CDR3 sequence reads: CASSQATGDYGYTF. The CDR3 nucleotides read TGCGCCAGCAGCCAAGCGACGGGCGACTATGGCTACACCTTC.

This clonotype was seen a handful of times. V and J are TRBV5-5 and TRBJ2-1; D unclear. The V end was cut by 4 bases, the J end by 6 bases, with 20 bases between. This CDR3 is built from 16 residues. Germline CDR1 SGHKS, CDR2 YYEKEE (reference sequence). CDR3 in DNA: TGTGCCAGCAGCCCCCGGTATGTGGGGTTGTTCAATGAGCAGTTCTTC. Translating gives CASSPRYVGLFNEQFF.